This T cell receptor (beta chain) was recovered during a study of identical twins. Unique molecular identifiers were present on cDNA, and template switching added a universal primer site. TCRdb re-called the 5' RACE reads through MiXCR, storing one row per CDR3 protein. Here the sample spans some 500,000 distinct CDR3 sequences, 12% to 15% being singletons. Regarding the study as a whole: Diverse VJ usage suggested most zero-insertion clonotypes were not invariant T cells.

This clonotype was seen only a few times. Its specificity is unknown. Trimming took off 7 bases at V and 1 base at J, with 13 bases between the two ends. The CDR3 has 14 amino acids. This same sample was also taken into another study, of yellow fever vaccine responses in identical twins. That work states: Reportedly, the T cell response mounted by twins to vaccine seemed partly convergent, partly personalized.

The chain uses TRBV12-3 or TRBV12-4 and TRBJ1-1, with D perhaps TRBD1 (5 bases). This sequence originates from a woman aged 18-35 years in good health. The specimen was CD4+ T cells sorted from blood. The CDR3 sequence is CASTTGPRNTEAFF. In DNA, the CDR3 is TGTGCCAGCACCACGGGACCTCGGAACACTGAAGCTTTCTTT.